This TCR beta chain was retrieved from a study of shared clonotypes between healthy human individuals. Libraries were prepared by immunoSEQ multiplex PCR; TCRdb keeps only in-frame clonotypes and omits some of them. The sample shows 2,500,000 or so clones, around 90% of them seen only once. V lost 6 bases and J lost 0, with 12 bases in between. This CDR3 is built from 14 residues. In germline, CDR1 is SGHRS, CDR2 YFSETQ. This chain links TRBV5-1 with TRBJ1-1; no reliable D call. The source of this sequence is a man in his late teens or twenties in good health. Some clones in this sample may be carry-over from other donors' samples. Sequencing input: naive CD4+ T cells from PBMCs. Subset reported: CD45RA+ positively selected. CDR3 bases: TGCGCCAGCACCCTCGGGGTGATGAACACTGAAGCTTTCTTT. Amino acid sequence: CASTLGVMNTEAFF.